This T cell receptor (beta chain) was observed in a study of CD8+CD57+ T cells in acquired aplastic anemia. Study summary: Sorting CD4+ and CD8+ cells gave DNA averaging approximately 3 ug.

The sequenced patients had an expansion of CD8+CD57+ cells seen by flow cytometry. Blood samples were obtained from patients who had received no prior therapy. Genomic DNA provided the template from which TCR beta VDJ and CDR3 profiles were obtained. MiXCR, applied by TCRdb to the reads, yields one record per CDR3 protein. The sample has hundreds of thousands of distinct CDR3 sequences, around 45% seen once. Trimming removed 7 bases at V and 4 bases at J, with 13 bases between. The CDR3 consists of 13 residues. Germline CDR1 reads SNHLY; CDR2 reads FYNNEI. A remark on this clonotype: No antigen is known for it.

Study conclusions and caveats: Found in both controls and patients were twenty-nine CD8+ CDR3 sequences.

The receptor was derived from a human donor with aplastic anemia. The J gene is TRBJ1-1, the V gene TRBV2; the D gene is possibly TRBD1 (6 bases). The specimen was sorted CD4+, CD8+, or CD8+CD57+ T cells (not recorded which) from PBMCs. In nucleotides, the CDR3 is TGTGCCAGCACTAAAGGGGGTAGCACTGAAGCTTTCTTT. As protein: CASTKGGSTEAFF.